These 24 T cell receptor beta chains were sequenced from one sample in a study of shared clonotypes between healthy human individuals. Sequencing used immunoSEQ multiplex PCR; TCRdb keeps in-frame clones, though not all of them. The repertoire holds fewer than 700,000 clones, with around 78% as singletons. Source material: PBMCs. These TCRs come from a woman between 40 and 55 years old in good health. Some clones in this sample may be carry-over from other donors' samples.

In this sample, this clone turned up a few times. The rearrangement links TRBV7-3 to TRBJ2-2; tentative D call: TRBD1 (5 bases). Germline V CDR1 and CDR2: SGHTA, FQGTGA. The CDR3 contains 16 residues. Trimming left V 4 bases short and J 2 bases short, with 14 bases between. The CDR3 DNA reads TGTGCCAGCAGCTCTCCGACAGCTAGAAACACCGGGGAGCTGTTTTTT. Translating it yields CASSSPTARNTGELFF.

The chain combines TRBV7-9 with TRBJ2-7; 8 bases map to TRBD2. With 2 bases clipped from V and 7 bases from J, the junction kept 1 base outside the gene matches. This CDR3 is built from 12 residues. Germline-derived CDR1 and CDR2 are SEHNR and FQNEAQ (reference sequence). CDR3 sequence: CASSLRLAEQYF. The CDR3 DNA sequence: TGTGCCAGCAGCTTACGACTAGCGGAGCAGTACTTC.

This clone was detected a few times. The chain carries TRBV7-2 and TRBJ1-2, with TRBD1 matching 9 bases. The V segment lost 3 bases and the J segment 13 bases; nucleotides outside the gene matches: 15. The CDR3 totals 15 residues. Germline CDR1 reads SGHTA; CDR2 reads FQGNSA. CDR3 region: CASSFGMVGDRVLTF. CDR3 coding DNA: TGTGCCAGCAGCTTCGGGATGGTAGGGGACAGGGTTCTCACCTTC.

This clone has at least ten counts. This rearrangement joins TRBV6-1 to TRBJ2-2; TRBD2 is a possible D gene (6 bases). The CDR3 covers 14 residues. V lost 5 bases and J lost 6, with 13 bases in between. Germline loops: CDR1 MNHNS, CDR2 SASEGT. Written as DNA, the CDR3 is TGTGCCAGCAGTCGAACGGGGGAATCCGGGGAGCTGTTTTTT. This encodes CASSRTGESGELFF.

This chain links TRBV18 with TRBJ2-1, with 10 nucleotides matching TRBD2. The germline V gene has CDR1 KGHSH and CDR2 LQKENI. The CDR3 totals 19 residues. The trim removed 3 bases at V and 4 bases at J, leaving 15 bases unmatched. CDR3 protein: CASSPRLAGPRAEYNEQFF. Written as DNA, the CDR3 is TGTGCCAGCTCACCCCGACTAGCGGGTCCTCGCGCCGAGTACAATGAGCAGTTCTTC.

V and J are TRBV5-4 and TRBJ2-2, with 12 bases matching TRBD1. Unmatched junction bases numbered 6, after V lost 6 bases and J lost 3 bases. This CDR3 comprises 16 residues. The germline V gene encodes CDR1 SGHNT and CDR2 YYREEE (reference sequence). CDR3 loop: CASTRGDRGHTGELFF. CDR3 sequence (DNA): TGTGCCAGCACCCGTGGGGACAGGGGGCACACCGGGGAGCTGTTTTTT.

V gene TRBV15 combines with J gene TRBJ2-1; no clear D. The V and J ends lost 3 bases and 2 bases respectively, with 8 bases between them. Germline CDR1 is LNHNV and CDR2 is YYDKDF (reference sequence). The length of the CDR3 is 14 residues. The CDR3 here is CATSRIAPYNEQFF. The CDR3 coding sequence is TGTGCCACCAGCAGGATAGCACCCTACAATGAGCAGTTCTTC.

For this clone: With only one base between it and a far larger clone, this is likely a read error. The sample holds other DNA sequences that translate to the same CDR3. The gene calls are TRBV11-2 and TRBJ1-4; no firm D call. The CDR3 has 15 residues. Trimming pared 5 bases from V and 5 bases from J, leaving 15 bases between. In germline, CDR1 is SGHAT, CDR2 FQNNGV. CDR3 sequence reads: CASSDTRGGNEKLFF. In DNA, the CDR3 is TGTGCCAGCAGCGACACCAGAGGAGGGAATGAAAAACTGTTTTTT. The full variable domain, completed using reference TRBV11-2 and TRBJ1-4, is EAGVAQSPRYKIIEKRQSVAFWCNPISGHATLYWYQQILGQGPKLLIQFQNNGVVDDSQLPKDRFSAERLKGVDSTLKIQPAKLEDSAVYLCASSDTRGGNEKLFFGSGTQLSVL.

The rearrangement joins TRBV7-9 to TRBJ1-1; D is uncertain. Germline CDR1 reads SEHNR; CDR2 reads FQNEAQ (reference sequence). This CDR3 comprises 14 residues. Trimming removed 5 bases at V and 2 bases at J, with 12 bases between. The CDR3 is CASSRQRTNTEAFF. The CDR3, as DNA: TGTGCCAGCAGCCGCCAGAGGACTAACACTGAAGCTTTCTTT.

The chain uses TRBV19 and TRBJ2-6; possible D gene TRBD2, 5 bases. CDR3 length: 15 residues. From germline, CDR1 is LNHDA and CDR2 SQIVND (reference sequence). V was trimmed by 10 bases and J by 4 bases, leaving 17 bases between them. The chain's CDR3 is CATSSRGRGANVLTF. CDR3 DNA sequence: TGTGCCACCTCTTCTCGGGGTCGCGGGGCCAACGTCCTGACTTTC.

The V gene is TRBV4-3, the J gene TRBJ2-5, with 7 bases matching TRBD2. This CDR3 spans 15 amino acids. Germline CDR1 LGHNA, CDR2 YSLEER. V lost 4 bases and J lost 3; bases outside the gene matches: 8. The CDR3 bases are TGCGCCAGCAGCCTTCGAGGGGCGGGGGAAGAGACCCAGTACTTC. Amino acids: CASSLRGAGEETQYF.

V is TRBV6-1 and J is TRBJ2-2; 9 nucleotides line up with TRBD2. Germline V CDR1 and CDR2: MNHNS, SASEGT. The CDR3 totals 15 residues. V shed 4 bases and J 7 bases; nucleotides not matched to a gene: 7. The CDR3 region is CASSALAGNLGELFF. Written as DNA, the CDR3 is TGTGCCAGCAGTGCTCTAGCGGGGAATCTCGGGGAGCTGTTTTTT.

The chain has TRBV5-4 and TRBJ2-1, with 7 bases lining up with TRBD2. The V and J ends lost 2 bases and 3 bases, in that order; junction bases with no gene match: 5. This CDR3 has 15 amino acids. CDR1 is SGHNT and CDR2 is YYREEE in the germline V gene (reference sequence). The CDR3 loop reads CASSFRTSVYNEQFF. The CDR3 DNA is TGTGCCAGCAGCTTCCGGACTAGTGTCTACAATGAGCAGTTCTTC.

The chain uses TRBV7-8 and TRBJ2-1, with a weak D call TRBD2 (6 bases). This CDR3 comprises 18 residues. In germline, CDR1 is SGHVS, CDR2 FQNEAQ. V was trimmed by 0 bases and J by 3 bases, leaving 18 bases between them. CDR3 DNA: TGTGCCAGCAGCTTAGCGCGGGTCCCCTGGGGGGACTACAATGAGCAGTTCTTC. This gives the protein CASSLARVPWGDYNEQFF.

The CDR3 region has the DNA TGTGCCAGCAGCCCCGGGCCTGCGGGGGAGCTGTTTTTT. Amino acid sequence: CASSPGPAGELFF. The rearrangement links TRBV6-5 to TRBJ2-2; no firm D call. Germline V CDR1 and CDR2: MNHEY, SVGAGI. This CDR3 contains 13 residues. V was shortened by 6 bases and J by 8 bases, with 13 bases between the two germline ends.

A note on this clone: Other DNA sequences in this specimen translate into the identical CDR3. The chain links TRBV5-1 to TRBJ2-2; D is possibly TRBD2 (8 bases). From germline, CDR1 is SGHRS and CDR2 YFSETQ. The CDR3 totals 17 residues. V lost 1 base and J lost 2, with 15 bases in between. CDR3 residues: CASSLRGLAGNTGELFF. For the CDR3, the DNA is TGCGCCAGCAGCTTGAGGGGGCTAGCGGGCAACACCGGGGAGCTGTTTTTT.

The rearrangement uses TRBV28 and TRBJ2-7, with D possibly TRBD2 on 6 matching bases. V shed 9 bases and J shed 2 bases, with 11 bases lying between them. Germline lookup yields CDR1 MDHEN and CDR2 SYDVKM. This CDR3 spans 12 amino acids. Here the CDR3 reads CASLRGTYEQYF. The CDR3 nucleotides read TGTGCCAGTCTCCGCGGGACCTACGAGCAGTACTTC.

V gene TRBV11-1 combines with J gene TRBJ2-3; perhaps TRBD2 as D (5 bases). This CDR3 region has 16 residues. Germline-derived CDR1 and CDR2 are SGHAT and FQDESV (reference sequence). V was clipped by 3 bases and J by 3 bases, with 16 bases between them. In DNA form, the CDR3 reads TGTGCCAGCAGCTTTTCGAGTCGGCTAGCAACAGATACGCAGTATTTT. It yields the protein CASSFSSRLATDTQYF.

The chain joins TRBV29-1 to TRBJ2-1; D is unresolved. This CDR3 is 13 amino acids long. The V end was cut by 3 bases, the J end by 0 bases, with 6 bases between. Germline V gives CDR1 SQVTM, CDR2 ANQGSEA. The CDR3 nucleotides read TGCAGCGTTGAGAAGGACTCCTACAATGAGCAGTTCTTC. It translates to CSVEKDSYNEQFF.

Turning to this clone: With only one base between it and a far larger clone, this is likely a read error. The CDR3 coding sequence is TGCGCCAGCAGCCTCACAGGTGGGAACACTGAATCTTTCTTT. The encoded protein is CASSLTGGNTESFF. The chain is built from TRBV4-3 and TRBJ1-1; possible D gene TRBD1, 5 bases. This CDR3 comprises 14 residues. Germline values: CDR1 LGHNA, CDR2 YSLEER.

To note about this clone: It differs at one base from a far larger clone, so likely a read error. The chain combines TRBV4-2 with TRBJ2-5; 7 positions agree with TRBD2. The CDR3 is 15 amino acids. From germline, CDR1 is LGHNA and CDR2 YNFKEQ. The CDR3 protein is CTSSHSSSGQETQYF. The CDR3 DNA follows: TGTACCAGCAGCCATTCTTCTAGCGGCCAAGAGACCCAGTACTTC.

The genes are TRBV5-6 and TRBJ2-5; 9 positions match TRBD1. The CDR3 extends over 15 amino acids. Trimming removed 6 bases from V and 2 bases from J; junction bases left unmatched: 8. Germline V gene data show CDR1 as SGHDT and CDR2 as YYEEEE. The CDR3 loop reads CASTGDRVPQETQYF. Here the CDR3 DNA reads TGTGCCAGCACCGGGGACAGGGTTCCACAAGAGACCCAGTACTTC.

This clone was seen only once. The gene calls are TRBV18 and TRBJ1-4; TRBD1 matches 9 bases. V gave up 5 bases and J gave up 2 bases; unmatched junction bases: 0. CDR3 size: 14 residues. Germline CDR1 is KGHSH and CDR2 is LQKENI. The CDR3: CASSGQGTNEKLFF. CDR3 in DNA: TGTGCCAGCTCAGGACAGGGGACTAATGAAAAACTGTTTTTT.

This clone has just a few counts. The V gene is TRBV18, the J gene TRBJ1-1, with 9 bases matching TRBD1. V lost 1 base to trimming and J lost 10 bases; unmatched junction nucleotides: 10. The CDR3 is 15 residues long. The V gene's germline CDR1 is KGHSH and CDR2 LQKENI. The CDR3 loop reads CASSPLEQGAMVAFF. The CDR3 DNA follows: TGTGCCAGCTCACCACTAGAACAGGGGGCGATGGTAGCTTTCTTT.